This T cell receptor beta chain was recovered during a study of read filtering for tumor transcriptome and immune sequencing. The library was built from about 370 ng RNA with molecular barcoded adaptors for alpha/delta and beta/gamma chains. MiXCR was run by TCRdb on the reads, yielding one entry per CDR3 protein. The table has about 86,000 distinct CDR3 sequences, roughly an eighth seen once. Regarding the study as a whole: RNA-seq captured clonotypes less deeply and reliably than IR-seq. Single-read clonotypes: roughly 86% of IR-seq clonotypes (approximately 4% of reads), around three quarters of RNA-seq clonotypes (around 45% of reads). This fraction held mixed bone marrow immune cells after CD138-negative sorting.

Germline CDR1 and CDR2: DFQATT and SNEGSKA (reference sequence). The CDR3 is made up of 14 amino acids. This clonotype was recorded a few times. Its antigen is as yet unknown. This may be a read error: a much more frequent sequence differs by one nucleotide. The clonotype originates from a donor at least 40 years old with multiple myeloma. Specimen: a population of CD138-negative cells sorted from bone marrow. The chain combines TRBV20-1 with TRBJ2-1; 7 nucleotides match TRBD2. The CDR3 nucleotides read TGCTGTGCTCCTAGCGCGTATGGCGGGAGTAAGCAGTTCTTC. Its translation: CCAPSAYGGSKQFF.